The 8 T cell receptor beta chains in this list originate from one sample, sequenced in a study of T cells in Graves' hyperthyroidism and ophthalmopathy. The source material, RNA transcripts, was used to amplify TCR beta CDR3 regions. Using the HTBI primer set, a first-round RT-PCR was run on the TCR CDR3. TCRdb re-derived calls from the multiplex PCR reads in MiXCR, one entry per CDR3 protein. The sample holds approximately 610,000 distinct CDR3 sequences; roughly 15% are singletons and the top ten take over 3.5%. The sequenced sample consisted of blood. The receptor source for this set is a woman aged 35 to 49 with Graves' ophthalmopathy.

This chain joins TRBV7-2 and TRBJ2-7; 8 bases are shared with TRBD1. The CDR3 sequence is 15 residues long. Trimming cost V 5 bases and J 3 bases; bases outside gene matches: 9. Germline CDR1 and CDR2: SGHTA and FQGNSA. CDR3 in amino acids: CASSPSGQAYYEQYF. The CDR3 DNA sequence: TGTGCCAGCAGCCCCTCGGGACAGGCATACTACGAGCAGTACTTC.

This clonotype has ten or more counts. This chain's CDR3 is CASTGRLHYEQYF. Written as DNA, the CDR3 is TGTGCCAGCACGGGGCGTCTCCACTACGAGCAGTACTTC. The J gene is TRBJ2-7, the V gene TRBV6-1; the D call may be TRBD1 or TRBD2 (5 bases each). Germline CDR1 and CDR2: MNHNS and SASEGT. The CDR3 contains 13 residues. V lost 7 bases to trimming and J lost 3 bases, with 13 bases between them.

The sample holds a few counts of this clonotype. The chain uses TRBV5-1 and TRBJ2-3; TRBD2 matches 7 bases. CDR1 is SGHRS and CDR2 is YFSETQ in the germline V gene. J lost 2 bases, V lost 4 bases, and 4 bases had no gene match. This CDR3 has 14 amino acids. CDR3 region: CASSPGTTTDTQYF. In nucleotides, the CDR3 is TGCGCCAGCAGCCCAGGGACTACCACAGATACGCAGTATTTT.

The rearrangement uses TRBV3-1 and TRBJ1-6; 10 bases line up with TRBD1. With V trimmed by 6 bases and J by 13 bases, 9 bases remained unmatched. Germline V gene data show CDR1 as LGHDT and CDR2 as YNNKEL (reference sequence). The length of the CDR3 is 14 residues. CDR3 loop: CASSSGTGVGPLHF. The CDR3 DNA reads as TGTGCCAGCAGTTCCGGGACAGGGGTCGGGCCCCTCCACTTT.

The chain recombines TRBV11-1 with TRBJ2-2; the match to TRBD2 covers 13 bases. Germline CDR1 is SGHAT and CDR2 is FQDESV (reference sequence). The CDR3 has 17 residues. With V trimmed by 2 bases and J by 4 bases, 4 bases remained unmatched. The CDR3 DNA follows: TGTGCCAGCAGCTTATCAAGACTAGCGGGGGGCACCGGGGAGCTGTTTTTT. It yields the protein CASSLSRLAGGTGELFF.

This clonotype came up many times. The chain links TRBV12-3 or TRBV12-4 to TRBJ1-6, with D possibly TRBD1 on 6 matching bases. This CDR3 region has 16 residues. V was trimmed by 5 bases and J by 4 bases, leaving 15 bases between them. CDR3 in DNA: TGTGCCAGCAGTATGGGCGGGGGCACTTATAATTCACCCCTCCACTTT. Amino acids: CASSMGGGTYNSPLHF.

This clonotype was counted ten times or more. The chain has TRBV29-1 and TRBJ1-1; D may be TRBD1 (5 bases). From germline, CDR1 is SQVTM and CDR2 ANQGSEA. The CDR3 consists of 14 residues. Between the trimmed V and J ends, which lost 4 bases and 3 bases, there was a span of 15 bases. The CDR3 region is CSVGGQATDTEAFF. The CDR3 DNA is TGCAGCGTTGGGGGCCAGGCCACCGACACTGAAGCTTTCTTT. Together with reference TRBV29-1 and TRBJ1-1, the CDR3 gives the full variable domain: SAVISQKPSRDICQRGTSLTIQCQVDSQVTMMFWYRQQPGQSLTLIATANQGSEATYESGFVIDKFPISRPNLTFSTLTVSNMSPEDSSIYLCSVGGQATDTEAFFGQGTRLTVV.

This clonotype has ten or more counts. This chain joins TRBV7-2 and TRBJ2-7, with TRBD1 matching over 7 bases. V gave up 0 bases and J gave up 6 bases; unmatched junction bases: 8. The CDR3 length is 15 residues. CDR1 SGHTA and CDR2 FQGNSA come from the germline V gene. This CDR3 reads CASSLAGGPMAEQYF. The CDR3 DNA reads as TGTGCCAGCAGCTTAGCAGGGGGCCCCATGGCCGAGCAGTACTTC. Full variable domain (missing parts from reference TRBV7-2 and TRBJ2-7): GAGVSQSPSNKVTEKGKDVELRCDPISGHTALYWYRQSLGQGLEFLIYFQGNSAPDKSGLPSDRFSAERTGGSVSTLTIQRTQQEDSAVYLCASSLAGGPMAEQYFGPGTRLTVT.